This entry lists 14 T cell receptor beta chains sequenced from one sample in a study of cytomegalovirus exposure and HLA in healthy donors. The PCR had 60 Vbeta and 13 Jbeta primers. Generated by immunoSEQ multiplex PCR, the TCRdb table keeps only in-frame clones and is missing some. The sample has more than 85,000 clones, 69% seen once; the top ten hold roughly 3%. The source material was PBMCs. The receptors were sampled from a man between 25 and 39 years old in good health and CMV-seronegative.

In this sample, this clone turned up a few times. The rearrangement joins TRBV7-2 to TRBJ2-1; D is unclear. Trimming removed 2 bases at V and 6 bases at J, with 5 bases between. Germline V CDR1 and CDR2: SGHTA, FQGNSA. There are 12 residues in the CDR3. CDR3 residues: CASSLNFNEQFF. CDR3 DNA sequence: TGTGCCAGCAGCTTAAACTTCAATGAGCAGTTCTTC.

The chain couples TRBV13 to TRBJ1-2; TRBD1 matches at 9 bases. V gave up 7 bases and J gave up 7 bases; unmatched junction bases: 7. The CDR3 has 13 amino acids. Germline values: CDR1 PRHDT, CDR2 FYEKMQ (reference sequence). CDR3 coding DNA: TGTGCCAGCAAAGGACAGGGGACGTCTGGCTACACCTTC. Translation gives CASKGQGTSGYTF. Based on the CDR3 plus reference TRBV13 and TRBJ1-2, the full variable domain is AAGVIQSPRHLIKEKRETATLKCYPIPRHDTVYWYQQGPGQDPQFLISFYEKMQSDKGSIPDRFSAQQFSDYHSELNMSSLELGDSALYFCASKGQGTSGYTFGSGTRLTVV.

CDR3 protein: CASSDGQASTDTQYF. CDR3 sequence (DNA): TGTGCCAGCAGCGATGGACAGGCAAGCACAGATACGCAGTATTTT. The gene calls are TRBV2 and TRBJ2-3, with 7 nucleotides matching TRBD1. The CDR3 totals 15 residues. The V gene end was trimmed by 6 bases and the J gene end by 0 bases; junction bases not matched to a gene: 6. CDR1 is SNHLY, CDR2 FYNNEI, per germline.

This clone came up a few times. The V call is TRBV5-8, the J call TRBJ2-4; D not certain. V shed 5 bases and J shed 5 bases, with 20 bases lying between them. CDR3 size: 16 residues. Germline CDR1 reads SGHTS; CDR2 reads YDEGEE. In DNA form, the CDR3 reads TGTGCCAGCAGAGCCAAGAACAGCCTCCAGGAAAACATTCAGTACTTC. Translating it yields CASRAKNSLQENIQYF.

The chain carries TRBV29-1 and TRBJ2-5, with 8 bases identical to TRBD2. Germline V gene sequence: CDR1 SQVTM, CDR2 ANQGSEA. Losses at the gene ends were 7 bases for V and 5 bases for J; bases not matched to a gene: 9. The CDR3 has 13 amino acids. The CDR3 loop is CSAGGPGGETQYF. Written as DNA, the CDR3 is TGCAGCGCGGGAGGGCCAGGTGGGGAGACCCAGTACTTC.

The chain links TRBV5-1 to TRBJ2-1; 8 bases align to TRBD1. Germline-derived CDR1 and CDR2 are SGHRS and YFSETQ. With 1 base clipped from V and 5 bases from J, the junction kept 2 bases outside the gene matches. The CDR3 spans 14 residues. CDR3 DNA: TGCGCCAGCAGCTTGACAGGGGGTAACAATGAGCAGTTCTTC. This gives the protein CASSLTGGNNEQFF.

The V and J genes are TRBV2 and TRBJ1-4; D uncertain. The germline V gene has CDR1 SNHLY and CDR2 FYNNEI. Between the trimmed V and J ends, which lost 2 bases and 5 bases, there was a span of 3 bases. The CDR3 extends over 12 amino acids. CDR3 residues: CASSEQNEKLFF. The CDR3 DNA reads as TGTGCCAGCAGTGAACAGAATGAAAAACTGTTTTTT.

Only a few counts were recorded for this clone. This sequence joins TRBV11-2 and TRBJ1-5, with 11 bases identical to TRBD1. V was pared by 5 bases and J by 6 bases, with 3 bases of the junction left unmatched. The CDR3 has 14 amino acids. Germline values: CDR1 SGHAT, CDR2 FQNNGV. The CDR3 DNA sequence: TGTGCCAGCAGCCTCGGGACAGGGGGTCAGCCCCAGCATTTT. Its protein is CASSLGTGGQPQHF.

About this clone itself: One junction end disagrees with the germline gene, perhaps due to a read error. Other DNA sequences from this sample encode an identical CDR3 as well. The chain has TRBV9 and TRBJ2-5; 7 bases map to TRBD1. CDR1 and CDR2 (germline): SGDLS, YYNGEE. The length of the CDR3 is 16 residues. Written as DNA, the CDR3 is TGCGCCAGCAGCGCCGAGGATAGGGGGCCTCAAGAGACCCAGTACTTC. Protein: CASSAEDRGPQETQYF.

V gene TRBV7-6 combines with J gene TRBJ1-5; weak D call: TRBD1 (5 bases). Germline CDR1 and CDR2: SGHVS and FNYEAQ. V dropped 3 bases and J dropped 3 bases, with 6 bases sitting between them. The CDR3 is 13 residues long. CDR3 residues: CASSFRANQPQHF. CDR3 nucleotides: TGTGCCAGCAGCTTCAGGGCCAATCAGCCCCAGCATTTT.

The J gene is TRBJ2-5, the V gene TRBV29-1, with TRBD2 matching 9 bases. The trim removed 3 bases at V and 6 bases at J, leaving 14 bases unmatched. In germline, CDR1 is SQVTM, CDR2 ANQGSEA. This CDR3 contains 16 residues. The CDR3 DNA is TGCAGCGTTGATCGCCTAGCGGGACGGGGGGGAAAGACCCAGTACTTC. This encodes CSVDRLAGRGGKTQYF.

This clone was seen a single time. CDR3 in DNA: TGCGCCAGCAGGCTAGCGGCGAACGCGAACACCGGGGAGCTGTTTTTT. This sequence encodes CASRLAANANTGELFF. V gene TRBV5-1 combines with J gene TRBJ2-2; TRBD2 aligns across 7 bases. V was clipped by 5 bases and J by 0 bases; unmatched bases: 7. The CDR3 runs to 16 residues. From germline, CDR1 is SGHRS and CDR2 YFSETQ.

The chain has TRBV19 and TRBJ2-1, with TRBD2 as a possible D gene (5 bases). Germline CDR1 reads LNHDA; CDR2 reads SQIVND (reference sequence). V was trimmed by 3 bases and J by 3 bases, leaving 12 bases between them. CDR3 length: 15 residues. CDR3 coding DNA: TGTGCCAGTAGTATCAAAGGGAGAAACTACAATGAGCAGTTCTTC. Encoded protein: CASSIKGRNYNEQFF.

The chain is built from TRBV18 and TRBJ1-2, with 9 bases identical to TRBD1. The V gene's germline CDR1 is KGHSH and CDR2 LQKENI. This CDR3 spans 15 amino acids. Losses at the gene ends were 3 bases for V and 3 bases for J; bases not matched to a gene: 5. The CDR3 spells CASSPWDRVDYGYTF. The CDR3, as DNA: TGTGCCAGCTCACCGTGGGACAGGGTGGACTATGGCTACACCTTC.